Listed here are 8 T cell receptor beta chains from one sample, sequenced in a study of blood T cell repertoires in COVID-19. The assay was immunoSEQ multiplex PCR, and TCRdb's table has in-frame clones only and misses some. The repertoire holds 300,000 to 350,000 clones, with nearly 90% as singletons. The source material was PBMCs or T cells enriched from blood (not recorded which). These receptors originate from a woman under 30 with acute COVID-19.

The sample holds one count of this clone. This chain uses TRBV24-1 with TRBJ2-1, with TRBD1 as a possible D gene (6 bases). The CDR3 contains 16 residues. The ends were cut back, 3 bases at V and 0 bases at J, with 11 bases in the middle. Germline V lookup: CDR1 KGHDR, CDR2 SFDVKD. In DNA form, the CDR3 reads TGTGCCACCAGTGATACGGGACAAAGCTCCTACAATGAGCAGTTCTTC. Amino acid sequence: CATSDTGQSSYNEQFF.

Written as DNA, the CDR3 is TGTGCCAGCAGTTTATATGCGGGAGTACCCGGGGAGCTGTTTTTT. It specifies CASSLYAGVPGELFF. The rearrangement joins TRBV27 to TRBJ2-2, with 7 bases lining up with TRBD2. The CDR3 totals 15 residues. J was trimmed by 6 bases and V by 1 base; bases with no gene match: 5. CDR1 MNHEY and CDR2 SMNVEV come from the germline V gene (reference sequence).

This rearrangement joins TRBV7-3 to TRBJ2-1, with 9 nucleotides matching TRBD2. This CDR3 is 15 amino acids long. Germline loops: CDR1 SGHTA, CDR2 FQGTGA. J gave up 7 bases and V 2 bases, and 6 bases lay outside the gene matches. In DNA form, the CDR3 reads TGTGCCAGCAGCTTAGTTCCAGCGGGAGGAAATGAGCAGTTCTTC. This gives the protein CASSLVPAGGNEQFF.

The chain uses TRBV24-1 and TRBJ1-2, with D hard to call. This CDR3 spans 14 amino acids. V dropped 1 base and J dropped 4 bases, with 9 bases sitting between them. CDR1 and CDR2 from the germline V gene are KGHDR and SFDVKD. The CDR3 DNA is TGTGCCACCAGTGATTTTGGAGGGTCCTATGGCTACACCTTC. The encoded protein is CATSDFGGSYGYTF.

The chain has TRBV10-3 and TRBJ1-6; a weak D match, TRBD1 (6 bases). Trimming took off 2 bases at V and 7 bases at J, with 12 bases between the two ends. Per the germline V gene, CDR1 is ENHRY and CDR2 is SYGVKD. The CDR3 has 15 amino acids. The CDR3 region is CAISERTEGNSPLHF. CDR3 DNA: TGTGCCATCAGTGAGAGGACAGAGGGCAATTCACCCCTCCACTTT.

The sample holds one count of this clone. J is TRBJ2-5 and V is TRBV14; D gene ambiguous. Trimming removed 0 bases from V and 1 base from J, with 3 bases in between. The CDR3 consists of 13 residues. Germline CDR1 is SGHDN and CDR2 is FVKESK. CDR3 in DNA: TGTGCCAGCAGCCAAGAGCGCCAAGAGACCCAGTACTTC. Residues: CASSQERQETQYF.

CDR3 loop: CASSQGRMLETQYF. The CDR3 bases are TGTGCCAGCAGCCAAGGTAGAATGTTGGAGACCCAGTACTTC. The V call is TRBV3-1 (or the pseudogene TRBV3-2), the J call TRBJ2-5; no clear D. V was pared by 1 base and J by 5 bases, with 11 bases between. From germline, CDR1 is LGHDT and CDR2 YNNKEL (reference sequence). The CDR3 is 14 residues long.

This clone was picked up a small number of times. CDR3 DNA sequence: TGCGCCAGCACGGAGACTAGCGGGAGATTGGCAGATACGCAGTATTTT. It encodes CASTETSGRLADTQYF. This rearrangement joins TRBV10-2 to TRBJ2-3; 12 bases match TRBD2. Unmatched junction bases numbered 9, after V lost 7 bases and J lost 4 bases. Germline CDR1 WSHSY, CDR2 SAAADI. The length of the CDR3 is 16 residues.